One sample yielded the 3 T cell receptor beta chains listed below, sequenced in a study of siplizumab effects on memory and regulatory T cells. Sequencing used immunoSEQ multiplex PCR; TCRdb keeps in-frame clones, though not all of them. This table has about 69,000 clones, roughly 88% appearing once. Sequencing was performed on Tregs sorted from blood. The receptors come from a human donor in good health.

The V gene is TRBV27, the J gene TRBJ2-6, with D perhaps matching TRBD2 (5 bases). This CDR3 has 18 residues. Trimming cost V 6 bases and J 1 base, with 19 bases left between them. The germline V gene encodes CDR1 MNHEY and CDR2 SMNVEV (reference sequence). The CDR3 sequence is CASSPPVEGWSGANVLTF. Written as DNA, the CDR3 is TGTGCCAGCAGCCCTCCAGTTGAGGGTTGGTCTGGGGCCAACGTCCTGACTTTC.

The rearrangement uses TRBV10-3 and TRBJ2-2, with 8 bases aligning to TRBD2. This CDR3 comprises 15 residues. Losses at the gene ends were 8 bases for V and 5 bases for J; bases not matched to a gene: 10. CDR1 ENHRY and CDR2 SYGVKD come from the germline V gene. The CDR3 spells CAIRPGRGWTGELFF. The DNA of the CDR3 is TGTGCCATCCGTCCCGGGAGGGGGTGGACCGGGGAGCTGTTTTTT.

The chain recombines TRBV11-3 with TRBJ2-5; D gene uncertain. Trimming stripped 1 base from V and 2 bases from J, with 11 bases between. The CDR3 is made up of 15 amino acids. Germline lookup yields CDR1 SGHNT and CDR2 YENEEA. CDR3 nucleotide sequence: TGTGCCAGCAGCTTAGGGTGGAGAGATCAAGAGACCCAGTACTTC. Its protein product is CASSLGWRDQETQYF.